The 20 T cell receptor beta chains listed next were all sequenced from one sample in a study of T cells after yellow fever vaccination. TCRdb passed the 5' RACE reads through MiXCR, listing each CDR3 protein once. Here the sample spans 310,000 or so distinct CDR3 sequences, roughly 7% being singletons. Sequenced here: PBMCs, sampled 35 to 50 days after the first yellow fever vaccination. The receptor source for this set is a man between 18 and 35 years old who received the YFV17D yellow fever vaccine.

This clonotype showed up just a few times. In DNA, the CDR3 is TGTGCCAGCTCAACCACGTTAAGTAACATTCAGTACTTC. Translated, it gives CASSTTLSNIQYF. The chain has TRBV7-4 and TRBJ2-4; D unresolved. Germline V gives CDR1 SGHVT, CDR2 SQSDAQ. This CDR3 spans 13 amino acids. Trimming removed 8 bases from V and 7 bases from J, with 15 bases in between.

This clonotype showed up just a few times. V gene TRBV7-2 combines with J gene TRBJ2-1; D is undetermined. V dropped 0 bases and J dropped 7 bases, with 7 bases sitting between them. The CDR3 runs to 13 residues. Germline CDR1 reads SGHTA; CDR2 reads FQGNSA. This chain's CDR3 is CASSLATPNEQFF. The CDR3 DNA reads TGTGCCAGCAGCTTAGCTACGCCGAATGAGCAGTTCTTC.

The J gene is TRBJ2-3, the V gene TRBV7-6; D is uncertain. The CDR3 length is 13 residues. Germline values: CDR1 SGHVS, CDR2 FNYEAQ. Trimming removed 5 bases from V and 4 bases from J, with 10 bases in between. Written as DNA, the CDR3 is TGTGCCAGCAGCGCAGGTAGATCAGATACGCAGTATTTT. It yields the protein CASSAGRSDTQYF.

The chain is built from TRBV5-1 and TRBJ2-4; 8 positions agree with TRBD2. CDR1 is SGHRS and CDR2 is YFSETQ in the germline V gene. This CDR3 spans 16 amino acids. V trimming: 4 bases; J trimming: 5 bases; junction bases outside the gene matches: 11. For the CDR3, the DNA is TGCGCCAGCAGCCGCAGCGGGGGACCCCTTGAAAACATTCAGTACTTC. Translation gives CASSRSGGPLENIQYF.

This clonotype was counted ten times or more. This chain links TRBV6-2 or TRBV6-3 with TRBJ2-3; D unresolved. V was cut by 1 base and J by 6 bases, with 14 bases left in between. Germline CDR1 is MNHEY and CDR2 is SVGEGT. The CDR3 length is 15 residues. The CDR3 DNA reads as TGTGCCAGCAGTTACTTTGGACGACAACAGGATACGCAGTATTTT. This gives the protein CASSYFGRQQDTQYF.

This chain connects TRBV6-5 to TRBJ1-1, with TRBD1 as a possible D gene (6 bases). CDR3 length: 10 amino acids. CDR1 MNHEY and CDR2 SVGAGI come from the germline V gene. Trimming removed 8 bases from V and 7 bases from J, with 8 bases in between. Here the CDR3 reads CASRTVEAFF. CDR3 in DNA: TGTGCCAGCCGGACAGTTGAAGCTTTCTTT.

This chain joins TRBV9 and TRBJ2-3, with TRBD2 identical over 11 bases. CDR3 size: 18 residues. V lost 0 bases to trimming and J lost 2 bases; unmatched junction nucleotides: 8. Germline V gene data show CDR1 as SGDLS and CDR2 as YYNGEE. The CDR3: CASSVVELAGGYTDTQYF. For the CDR3, the DNA is TGTGCCAGCAGCGTAGTGGAGCTAGCGGGGGGCTACACAGATACGCAGTATTTT.

The sample holds many counts of this clonotype. This sequence joins TRBV7-2 and TRBJ1-1; a possible D gene is TRBD1 (5 bases). The ends were cut back, 3 bases at V and 4 bases at J, with 12 bases in the middle. CDR3 length equals 14 residues. Germline values: CDR1 SGHTA, CDR2 FQGNSA. The CDR3 sequence: CASSLAGGVTEAFF. The DNA of the CDR3 is TGTGCCAGCAGCTTGGCAGGAGGGGTCACTGAAGCTTTCTTT. Drawing the rest from reference TRBV7-2 and TRBJ1-1, the complete variable domain is GAGVSQSPSNKVTEKGKDVELRCDPISGHTALYWYRQSLGQGLEFLIYFQGNSAPDKSGLPSDRFSAERTGGSVSTLTIQRTQQEDSAVYLCASSLAGGVTEAFFGQGTRLTVV.

V and J are TRBV3-1 and TRBJ2-1, with TRBD2 matching 9 bases. V shed 4 bases, J shed 6 bases, and the junction held 4 bases outside the gene matches. CDR3 length equals 14 residues. Germline V gives CDR1 LGHDT, CDR2 YNNKEL (reference sequence). CDR3: CASSPLAGSNEQFF. The CDR3 DNA reads TGTGCCAGCAGCCCACTAGCGGGTAGCAATGAGCAGTTCTTC.

This chain links TRBV4-3 with TRBJ2-5, with a tentative D call TRBD2 (5 bases). The V gene's germline CDR1 is LGHNA and CDR2 YSLEER. V lost 0 bases to trimming and J lost 4 bases, with 12 bases between them. The CDR3 covers 15 residues. CDR3 residues: CASSQDLRDRETQYF. CDR3 bases: TGCGCCAGCAGCCAAGATCTACGGGATAGAGAGACCCAGTACTTC.

The rearrangement joins TRBV28 to TRBJ1-2; TRBD1 aligns across 8 bases. The CDR3 extends over 13 amino acids. Germline CDR1 is MDHEN and CDR2 is SYDVKM. The V gene end was trimmed by 3 bases and the J gene end by 8 bases; junction bases not matched to a gene: 5. As DNA, the CDR3 is TGTGCCAGCAGTTTGGTAGCAGGGGGCGGCTACACCTTC. It yields the protein CASSLVAGGGYTF.

J is TRBJ2-3 and V is TRBV12-3 or TRBV12-4; D gene uncertain. Trimming removed 6 bases from V and 5 bases from J, with 9 bases in between. CDR3 length: 12 amino acids. The CDR3 spells CASSRKGDTQYF. CDR3 nucleotide sequence: TGTGCCAGCAGCCGTAAGGGAGATACGCAGTATTTT.

This clonotype was counted between two and nine times. The chain carries TRBV5-1 and TRBJ2-7; D not certain. Trimming left V 3 bases short and J 1 base short, with 11 bases between. This CDR3 is 14 amino acids long. Germline V lookup: CDR1 SGHRS, CDR2 YFSETQ. The CDR3 DNA is TGCGCCAGCAGCTACACAGCTCCTTCCTACGAGCAGTACTTC. This sequence encodes CASSYTAPSYEQYF.

This clonotype was seen more than once but under ten times. The chain carries TRBV19 and TRBJ2-1; the D is unclear. V dropped 7 bases and J dropped 8 bases, with 24 bases sitting between them. This CDR3 comprises 16 residues. CDR1 is LNHDA and CDR2 is SQIVND in the germline V gene (reference sequence). DNA of the CDR3: TGTGCCAGTAAAACCGTGTCGCAGGTGCAAGGAGATGAGCAGTTCTTC. Its translation: CASKTVSQVQGDEQFF.

This clonotype has only a few counts. This chain connects TRBV20-1 to TRBJ2-3; possibly TRBD2 for D (6 bases). There are 16 residues in the CDR3. V was clipped by 6 bases and J by 5 bases, with 24 bases between them. CDR1 is DFQATT and CDR2 is SNEGSKA in the germline V gene (reference sequence). In DNA, the CDR3 is TGCAGTGCCAGATGGTTTTCGGCGCTAGCGATAGATACGCAGTATTTT. It specifies CSARWFSALAIDTQYF.

V is TRBV7-2 and J is TRBJ2-7; D might be TRBD2 (5 bases). The CDR3 totals 13 residues. Deletions cut 5 bases from V and 3 bases from J, with 11 bases between. Germline V CDR1 and CDR2: SGHTA, FQGNSA. The CDR3 region has the DNA TGTGCCAGCAGCCCCGGAGGAGTCTACGAGCAGTACTTC. Protein sequence: CASSPGGVYEQYF.

This clonotype was counted many times. V gene TRBV5-1 combines with J gene TRBJ1-2; D perhaps matches TRBD1 (5 bases). Trimming pared 1 base from V and 10 bases from J, leaving 11 bases between. The CDR3 runs to 12 residues. The germline gives CDR1 SGHRS, CDR2 YFSETQ. CDR3 nucleotides: TGCGCCAGCAGCTTGTTGGGGGAGGACTACACCTTC. Its protein product is CASSLLGEDYTF.

V usage is TRBV4-1 and J usage is TRBJ2-2; TRBD2 might be the D (6 bases). Between the trimmed V and J ends, which lost 0 bases and 3 bases, there was a span of 20 bases. Germline V gene lookup returns CDR1 MGHRA and CDR2 YSYEKL. The CDR3 contains 19 residues. The CDR3: CASSQEHQGGELDTGELFF. The CDR3 DNA sequence: TGCGCCAGCAGCCAAGAGCACCAAGGCGGGGAATTAGACACCGGGGAGCTGTTTTTT.

This clonotype was counted between two and nine times. This chain links TRBV20-1 with TRBJ2-1, with D perhaps TRBD1 or TRBD2 (5 bases each). The CDR3 extends over 14 amino acids. Germline V gene sequence: CDR1 DFQATT, CDR2 SNEGSKA (reference sequence). Trimming cost V 4 bases and J 1 base, with 11 bases left between them. The CDR3 bases are TGCAGTGCTACCCTTTGGGGGTCCTACAATGAGCAGTTCTTC. It yields the protein CSATLWGSYNEQFF.

This clonotype has ten or more counts. J is TRBJ2-3 and V is TRBV4-3, with 11 bases lining up with TRBD1. The CDR3 covers 17 residues. Germline V gene lookup returns CDR1 LGHNA and CDR2 YSLEER. The J segment lost 3 bases and the V segment lost 0 bases, leaving 5 bases of the junction unmatched. CDR3 nucleotides: TGCGCCAGCAGCCAAGAGGGACAGGGGGTGACGACAGATACGCAGTATTTT. Translation: CASSQEGQGVTTDTQYF.